These 20 T cell receptor beta chains were all obtained from the same sample, sequenced in a study of cytomegalovirus exposure and HLA in healthy donors (TCRdb year 2017). Library preparation used the immunoSEQ multiplex PCR assay. A mixture of 60 forward primers for TCR Vbeta segments and 13 reverse primers for TCR Jbeta segments was used in the multiplex PCR. The table was pulled from immuneACCESS by TCRdb, which kept in-frame rearrangements only. Such tables lose some clones; where checked, under half of the loss comes from unresolved V genes, and the rest has no known cause. Present in this sample are roughly 100,000 clones, 60% to 80% of which were seen just once. The ten top clones hold about 0.8% of the sample. Sequences were obtained from PBMCs. These receptors were collected from a boy younger than 18 in good health and CMV-seronegative.

This clone has just a few counts. This chain connects TRBV10-2 to TRBJ2-7; possible D gene TRBD1, 6 bases. Germline lookup yields CDR1 WSHSY and CDR2 SAAADI. The CDR3 consists of 19 residues. V was cut by 0 bases and J by 0 bases, with 21 bases left in between. The CDR3 sequence is CASSESFEGTTGSSYEQYF. The CDR3 coding sequence is TGCGCCAGCAGTGAGTCTTTCGAGGGGACCACAGGGAGCTCCTACGAGCAGTACTTC.

Concerning this clone itself: The conserved phenylalanine or tryptophan normally closing the CDR3 is absent here, so this likely arose from a read error. The chain has TRBV30 and TRBJ1-5, with 11 bases lining up with TRBD1. J lost 6 bases, V lost 2 bases, and 6 bases had no gene match. This CDR3 spans 15 amino acids. Germline CDR1 is GTSNPN and CDR2 is SVGIG (reference sequence). The CDR3 spells CAWSLRTGGSQPQHV. CDR3 in DNA: TGTGCCTGGAGTCTCCGGACAGGGGGCTCTCAGCCCCAGCATGTT.

A word on this clone: The junction shows a germline mismatch at one end, possibly a read error. The chain couples TRBV29-1 to TRBJ1-3, with TRBD1 as a possible D gene (5 bases). Germline CDR1 is SQVTM and CDR2 is ANQGSEA. This CDR3 contains 13 residues. The CDR3, as DNA: TGCGGCGTGGGAGGGGTGGATGGAAACACCATATATTTT. It codes for CGVGGVDGNTIYF.

The table lists this clone with a few counts. This chain joins TRBV5-1 and TRBJ2-1; D perhaps matches TRBD1 (5 bases). The CDR3 totals 13 residues. Between the trimmed V and J ends, which lost 4 bases and 7 bases, there was a span of 12 bases. CDR1 SGHRS and CDR2 YFSETQ come from the germline V gene. The CDR3 here is CASSVLRGNEQFF. The CDR3 bases are TGCGCCAGCAGCGTGCTTAGGGGTAATGAGCAGTTCTTC.

The chain couples TRBV9 to TRBJ2-7; 7 bases align to TRBD2. Trimming took 0 bases from V and 3 from J; bases not matched to a gene: 9. The CDR3 has 16 amino acids. Looked up from germline, CDR1 is SGDLS and CDR2 is YYNGEE. The CDR3 bases are TGTGCCAGCAGCGTAGAAACTATGGCGGGAGTCTACGAGCAGTACTTC. This gives the protein CASSVETMAGVYEQYF.

The V call is TRBV20-1, the J call TRBJ2-7; D is perhaps TRBD2 (6 bases). Trimming removed 6 bases at V and 1 base at J, with 7 bases between. Germline V gene sequence: CDR1 DFQATT, CDR2 SNEGSKA (reference sequence). CDR3 length: 11 residues. The CDR3 bases are TGCAGTGCACTAGCTTCCTACGAGCAGTACTTC. It is translated as CSALASYEQYF.

The J gene is TRBJ1-6, the V gene TRBV27; D perhaps matches TRBD1 (5 bases). Germline V gene lookup returns CDR1 MNHEY and CDR2 SMNVEV (reference sequence). The length of the CDR3 is 15 residues. Trimming cost V 6 bases and J 9 bases, with 18 bases left between them. The CDR3 sequence is CASSRGGETGSPLHF. The CDR3 nucleotides read TGTGCCAGCAGCCGCGGAGGGGAAACAGGTTCACCCCTCCACTTT.

The J gene is TRBJ2-7, the V gene TRBV5-6, with D possibly TRBD1 on 6 matching bases. This CDR3 contains 15 residues. CDR1 and CDR2 (germline): SGHDT, YYEEEE. V shed 0 bases and J shed 3 bases, with 13 bases lying between them. The chain's CDR3 is CASSLEGVRGYEQYF. CDR3 sequence (DNA): TGTGCCAGCAGCTTGGAGGGGGTCAGGGGCTACGAGCAGTACTTC. Full variable domain (remainder filled in from reference TRBV5-6 and TRBJ2-7): DAGVTQSPTHLIKTRGQQVTLRCSPKSGHDTVSWYQQALGQGPQFIFQYYEEEERQRGNFPDRFSGHQFPNYSSELNVNALLLGDSALYLCASSLEGVRGYEQYFGPGTRLTVT.

This clone was seen just once. The rearrangement links TRBV4-1 to TRBJ1-2; D gene uncertain. V was shortened by 4 bases and J by 2 bases, with 11 bases between the two germline ends. Germline V gene lookup returns CDR1 MGHRA and CDR2 YSYEKL. The length of the CDR3 is 14 residues. The DNA of the CDR3 is TGCGCCAGCAGCCTCCCGGGAGAGAACTATGGCTACACCTTC. Translation: CASSLPGENYGYTF.

The rearrangement links TRBV15 to TRBJ1-1; tentatively, D is TRBD1 (5 bases). V dropped 0 bases and J dropped 6 bases, with 14 bases sitting between them. In germline, CDR1 is LNHNV, CDR2 YYDKDF (reference sequence). The CDR3 extends over 15 amino acids. CDR3 in DNA: TGTGCCACCAGCAGAGATTCTTGGGGGGAGGCTGAAGCTTTCTTT. Encoded protein: CATSRDSWGEAEAFF.

This chain connects TRBV6-1 to TRBJ1-1; 8 bases align to TRBD1. The CDR3 sequence is 14 residues long. The trim removed 4 bases at V and 3 bases at J, leaving 4 bases unmatched. Germline V gene sequence: CDR1 MNHNS, CDR2 SASEGT. CDR3 loop: CASSVGQGYTEAFF. CDR3 DNA sequence: TGTGCCAGCAGTGTCGGACAGGGATACACTGAAGCTTTCTTT.

This clone was picked up a small number of times. The chain employs TRBV7-5 and TRBJ1-1. TRBV7-5 is reported as a pseudogene. CDR3 size: 16 residues. CDR3 DNA: TGTGTCAGAAGCCCCCGGTTCAGGAGCGGGGGCACTGAAGCTTTCTTT. This sequence encodes CVRSPRFRSGGTEAFF.

This clone was seen more than once but under ten times. This chain joins TRBV4-1 and TRBJ1-4; possibly TRBD1 for D (5 bases). Trimming removed 2 bases at V and 5 bases at J, with 9 bases between. The CDR3 spans 14 residues. The germline CDR1 and CDR2 sequences are MGHRA and YSYEKL. The CDR3 loop reads CASSQRTLNEKLFF. CDR3 bases: TGCGCCAGCAGCCAACGGACATTAAATGAAAAACTGTTTTTT.

About this clone: The sample carries other DNA sequences with the same CDR3. The rearrangement joins TRBV9 to TRBJ2-7; D possibly corresponds to TRBD2 (5 bases). Trimming took off 0 bases at V and 1 base at J, with 8 bases between the two ends. Germline V gene data show CDR1 as SGDLS and CDR2 as YYNGEE. This CDR3 comprises 14 residues. CDR3 in amino acids: CASSVGESSYEQYF. The CDR3 DNA reads TGTGCCAGCAGCGTAGGGGAGTCATCCTACGAGCAGTACTTC. Full variable domain (missing parts from reference TRBV9 and TRBJ2-7): DSGVTQTPKHLITATGQRVTLRCSPRSGDLSVYWYQQSLDQGLQFLIQYYNGEERAKGNILERFSAQQFPDLHSELNLSSLELGDSALYFCASSVGESSYEQYFGPGTRLTVT.

The chain uses TRBV2 and TRBJ2-5, with D perhaps TRBD2 (5 bases). The CDR3 is 15 amino acids. The V gene's germline CDR1 is SNHLY and CDR2 FYNNEI. Trimming shortened V by 4 bases and J by 1 base, and 13 bases separated the two germline ends. CDR3 residues: CASSVNGNLQETQYF. Written as DNA, the CDR3 is TGTGCCAGCAGTGTAAACGGGAACCTCCAAGAGACCCAGTACTTC. The variable domain in full, completed from reference TRBV2 and TRBJ2-5, reads EPEVTQTPSHQVTQMGQEVILRCVPISNHLYFYWYRQILGQKVEFLVSFYNNEISEKSEIFDDQFSVERPDGSNFTLKIRSTKLEDSAMYFCASSVNGNLQETQYFGPGTRLLVL.

As for this clone: Its ends do not fully match the called genes, so a read error is possible. This chain joins TRBV2 and TRBJ1-1, with no clear D. CDR1 and CDR2 (germline): SNHLY, FYNNEI. The CDR3 has 12 residues. The CDR3 coding sequence is TGCCCCCAGGCGGGCAGGAACACTGAAGCTTTCTTT. Residues: CPQAGRNTEAFF.

The CDR3 DNA reads as TGTGCCACCAGCGGGGAGCGGGGGAGCACAGATACGCAGTATTTT. This translates into CATSGERGSTDTQYF. The rearrangement uses TRBV15 and TRBJ2-3; 8 bases are a match to TRBD2. The trim removed 5 bases at V and 0 bases at J, leaving 4 bases unmatched. The CDR3 is 15 amino acids. Germline V gives CDR1 LNHNV, CDR2 YYDKDF (reference sequence). Together with reference TRBV15 and TRBJ2-3, the CDR3 gives the full variable domain: DAMVIQNPRYQVTQFGKPVTLSCSQTLNHNVMYWYQQKSSQAPKLLFHYYDKDFNNEADTPDNFQSRRPNTSFCFLDIRSPGLGDTAMYLCATSGERGSTDTQYFGPGTRLTVL.

This chain connects TRBV14 to TRBJ1-1; no definite D call. From germline, CDR1 is SGHDN and CDR2 FVKESK. There are 12 residues in the CDR3. The V end lost 0 bases, the J end lost 10 bases, and 9 bases lay between the germline ends. CDR3 coding DNA: TGTGCCAGCAGCCAAGATTTAGTCGGAGCTTTCTTT. Protein product: CASSQDLVGAFF.

This rearrangement joins TRBV25-1 to TRBJ2-5; the match to TRBD1 covers 12 bases. V was pared by 4 bases and J by 5 bases, with 5 bases of the junction left unmatched. The CDR3 is 15 residues long. CDR1 is MGHDK, CDR2 SYGVNS, per germline. CDR3 sequence: CASSAGTGGGETQYF. In nucleotides, the CDR3 is TGTGCCAGCAGTGCCGGGACAGGGGGCGGGGAGACCCAGTACTTC. The whole variable domain, filled in from reference TRBV25-1 and TRBJ2-5, reads EADIYQTPRYLVIGTGKKITLECSQTMGHDKMYWYQQDPGMELHLIHYSYGVNSTEKGDLSSESTVSRIRTEHFPLTLESARPSHTSQYLCASSAGTGGGETQYFGPGTRLLVL.

As to this clone: No conserved phenylalanine or tryptophan ends this CDR3, so it is likely a read error. The chain has TRBV2 and TRBJ1-1; 7 bases match TRBD1. Germline V CDR1 and CDR2: SNHLY, FYNNEI. Trimming took 10 bases from V and 7 from J; bases not matched to a gene: 6. The CDR3 length is 11 residues. CDR3: CATRDSLEAFL. For the CDR3, the DNA is TGTGCCACCCGGGACAGCCTTGAAGCTTTCCTT.